The clone carrying this T cell receptor (beta chain) occurred a few times. Its antigen is not identified. This sample was taken from a study of beta chain features in type 1 diabetes. This CDR3 is 14 amino acids long. Losses at the gene ends were 4 bases for V and 11 bases for J; bases not matched to a gene: 7. Germline loops: CDR1 MNHNY, CDR2 SVGAGI (reference sequence). Every bit of the isolated RNA underwent reverse transcription, so sequencing read expressed TCRB transcripts. This table comes from immunoSEQ multiplex PCR, and its TCRdb copy is limited to in-frame clones, with some not included. The sample carries almost 350,000 clones, approximately 9.7% recorded once. General observations from the study: In every one of the four CD4+ subsets, TCRB CDR3s were moderately but significantly shorter in Type 1 diabetes patients.

Sample: central memory CD4+ T cells from blood. The V call is TRBV6-6, the J call TRBJ1-4, with 10 bases matching TRBD1. The sequence was collected from a man aged 25 to 40 with type 1 diabetes. CDR3: CASSSDRGLGKLFF. For the CDR3, the DNA is TGTGCCAGCAGTTCCGACAGGGGGCTGGGGAAACTGTTTTTT.